This T cell receptor beta chain was sequenced in a study of blood T cell repertoires in COVID-19. Looking at the study overall: The United States, Italy and Spain were the sources of the acute and convalescent COVID-19 samples. Nucleic acid was either cDNA or gDNA, and it came from T cells, B-cell-depleted T cells, or PBMCs.

V lost 3 bases and J lost 4, with 9 bases in between. The CDR3 runs 13 residues. Methods used by the authors: From reference gene primer amplification, estimates of nucleated cell counts were derived. Only in-frame clones appear in the TCRdb table, and some are missing; sequencing was by immunoSEQ multiplex PCR. From that table come the V and J calls and clone size; the DNA was used to work out D and trimming. The sample lists approximately 170,000 clones; 70% to 90% were seen once. The sample comprised peripheral blood. This clonotype originated in a man of 80 years or more with COVID-19, enrolled during active disease. The chain links TRBV12-3 or TRBV12-4 to TRBJ1-2; D possibly corresponds to TRBD1 (5 bases). This CDR3 is CASSFGALYGYTF. CDR3 DNA: TGTGCCAGCAGTTTTGGGGCCCTCTATGGCTACACCTTC.